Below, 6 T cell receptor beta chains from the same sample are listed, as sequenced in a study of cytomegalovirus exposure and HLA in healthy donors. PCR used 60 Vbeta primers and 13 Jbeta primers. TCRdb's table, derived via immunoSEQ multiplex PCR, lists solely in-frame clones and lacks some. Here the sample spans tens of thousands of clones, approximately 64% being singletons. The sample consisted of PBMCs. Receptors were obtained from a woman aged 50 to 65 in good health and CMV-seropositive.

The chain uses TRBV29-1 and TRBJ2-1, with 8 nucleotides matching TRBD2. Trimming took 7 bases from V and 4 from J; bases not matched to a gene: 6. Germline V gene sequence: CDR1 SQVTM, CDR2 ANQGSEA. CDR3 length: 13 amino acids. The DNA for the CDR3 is TGCAGCGCAACAGGGACTAGTTACAATGAGCAGTTCTTC. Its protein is CSATGTSYNEQFF.

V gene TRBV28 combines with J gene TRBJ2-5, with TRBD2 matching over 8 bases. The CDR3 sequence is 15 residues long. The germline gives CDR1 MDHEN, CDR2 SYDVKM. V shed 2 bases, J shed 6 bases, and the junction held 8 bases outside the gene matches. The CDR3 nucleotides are TGTGCCAGCAGTTTAGGGGGACTAGACAGGAAGACCCAGTACTTC. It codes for CASSLGGLDRKTQYF.

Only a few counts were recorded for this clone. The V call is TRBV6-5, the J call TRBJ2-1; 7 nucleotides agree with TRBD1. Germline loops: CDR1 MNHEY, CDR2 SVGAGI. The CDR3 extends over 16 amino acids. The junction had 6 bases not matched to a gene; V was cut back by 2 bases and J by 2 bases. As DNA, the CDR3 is TGTGCCAGCAGTTACCTAAACAGGGGACCCTACAATGAGCAGTTCTTC. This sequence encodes CASSYLNRGPYNEQFF.

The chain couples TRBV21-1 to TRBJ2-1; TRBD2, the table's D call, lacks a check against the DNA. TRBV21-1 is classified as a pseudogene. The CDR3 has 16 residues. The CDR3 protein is CASRRTSGGRYNEQFF. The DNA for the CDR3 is TGTGCCAGCAGACGGACTAGCGGGGGCCGATACAATGAGCAGTTCTTC.

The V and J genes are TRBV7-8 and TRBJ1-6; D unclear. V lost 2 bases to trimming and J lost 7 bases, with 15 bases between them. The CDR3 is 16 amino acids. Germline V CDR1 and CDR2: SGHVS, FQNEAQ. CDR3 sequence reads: CASSLKEVGYNSPLHF. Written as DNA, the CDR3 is TGTGCCAGCAGCTTAAAAGAGGTTGGGTACAATTCACCCCTCCACTTT.

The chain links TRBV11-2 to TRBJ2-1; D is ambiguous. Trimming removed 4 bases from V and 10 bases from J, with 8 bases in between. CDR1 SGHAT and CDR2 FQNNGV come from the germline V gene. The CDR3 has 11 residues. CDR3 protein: CASSSSTEQFF. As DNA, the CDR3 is TGTGCCAGCAGCTCCTCGACAGAGCAGTTCTTC.